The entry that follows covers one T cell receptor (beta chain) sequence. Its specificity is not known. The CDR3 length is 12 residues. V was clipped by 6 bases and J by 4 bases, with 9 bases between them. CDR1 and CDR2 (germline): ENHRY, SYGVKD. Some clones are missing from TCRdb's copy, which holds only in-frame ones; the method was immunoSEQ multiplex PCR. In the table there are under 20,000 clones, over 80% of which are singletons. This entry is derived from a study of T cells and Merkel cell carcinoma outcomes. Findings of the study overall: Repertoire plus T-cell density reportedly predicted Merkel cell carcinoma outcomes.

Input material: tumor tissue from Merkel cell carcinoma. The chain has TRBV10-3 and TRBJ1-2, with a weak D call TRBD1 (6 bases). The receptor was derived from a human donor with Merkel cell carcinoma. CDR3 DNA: TGTGCCATCAGGGCAGGGGCCTATGGCTACACCTTC. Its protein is CAIRAGAYGYTF.